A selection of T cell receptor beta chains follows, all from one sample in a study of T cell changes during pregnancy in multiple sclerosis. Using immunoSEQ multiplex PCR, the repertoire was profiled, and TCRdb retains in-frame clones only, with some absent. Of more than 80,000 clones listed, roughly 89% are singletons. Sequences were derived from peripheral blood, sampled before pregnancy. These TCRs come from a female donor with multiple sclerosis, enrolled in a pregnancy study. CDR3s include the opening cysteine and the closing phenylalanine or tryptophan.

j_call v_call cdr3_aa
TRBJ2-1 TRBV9 CASSVAPAGGYNEQFF
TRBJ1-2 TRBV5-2 CASSQEAGSYGYTF
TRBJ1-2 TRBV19 CASSIGTDYGYTF
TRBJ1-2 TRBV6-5 CASSYSTDYGYTF
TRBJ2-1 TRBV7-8 CASSLGLYNEQFF
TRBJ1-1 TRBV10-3 CAIASRTGTEAFF
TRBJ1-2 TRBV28 CASSSYLQGNGYTF
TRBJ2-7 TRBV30 CAWSVHPLAGGYEQYF
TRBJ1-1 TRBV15 CATSLTGAEAFF
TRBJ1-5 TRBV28 CASSLGGRNQPQHF
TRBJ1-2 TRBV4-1 CASRRIGGSWGYTF
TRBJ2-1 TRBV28 CASSLLWGTSAYNEQFF
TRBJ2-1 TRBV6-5 CASRLADSYNEQFF
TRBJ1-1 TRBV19 CASKGGWDTEAFF
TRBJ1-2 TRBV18 CASSQSGTDYGYTF
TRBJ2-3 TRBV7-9 CASSPWGERRSAYTQYF
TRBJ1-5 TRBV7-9 CASSRQGAGNQPQHF
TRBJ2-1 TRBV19 CASSRSGLFYNEQFF
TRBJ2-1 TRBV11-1 CASSLVQGSYNEQFF
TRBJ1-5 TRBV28 CASSPVQGSRNQPQHF
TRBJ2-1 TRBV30 CAESPGGWYSYNEQFF
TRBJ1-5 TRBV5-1 CASSLGQGDYSNQPQHF
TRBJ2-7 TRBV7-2 CASSLVADNHEQYF
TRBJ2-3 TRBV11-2 CASSRTPWAGQRDTQYF
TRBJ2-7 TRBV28 CASSHLATSMGEQYF
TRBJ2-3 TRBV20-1 CSAQSTDTQYF
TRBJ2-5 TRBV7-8 CASSQHRDLMETQYF
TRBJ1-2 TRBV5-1 CASSSEAGGYYGYTF
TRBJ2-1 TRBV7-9 CASSKGTSLNEQFF
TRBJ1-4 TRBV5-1 CASSPNRGVGEKLFF
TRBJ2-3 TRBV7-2 CASSLQGAGAGVDTQYF
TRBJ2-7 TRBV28 CASSSPAYEQYF
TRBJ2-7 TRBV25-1 CASSVSGEQYF
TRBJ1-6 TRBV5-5 CASSLAERGFNNSPLHF
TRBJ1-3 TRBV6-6 CASSGGQTSGNTIYF
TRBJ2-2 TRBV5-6 CASSLGRAGLTGELFF
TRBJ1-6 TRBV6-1 CASRATGAGSPLHF
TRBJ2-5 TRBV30 CAWAEGLAAQYF
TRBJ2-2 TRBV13 CASSALTGTSGTNTGELFF
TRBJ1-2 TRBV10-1 CASKSNNYGYTF
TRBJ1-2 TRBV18 CASSDGGAYGYTF
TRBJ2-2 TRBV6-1 CASSQTGELFF
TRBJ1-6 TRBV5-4 CASSRQGDNSPLHF
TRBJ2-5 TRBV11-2 CASSLRLAGLQETQYF
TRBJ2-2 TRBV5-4 CASSWGGLPNTGELFF
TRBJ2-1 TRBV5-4 CASSLSVYNEQFF
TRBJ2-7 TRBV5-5 CASSLAGSGSYEQYF
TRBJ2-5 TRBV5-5 CASSLGAEETQYF
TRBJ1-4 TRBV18 CASSPTGLNEKLFF